This T cell receptor beta chain was sequenced in a study of memory CD4+ T cells and cytomegalovirus serostatus. About the research overall: Of the healthy Belgian adults, several were CMV seropositive and 24 seronegative.

V was cut by 4 bases and J by 4 bases, with 16 bases left in between. Germline CDR1 reads MNHEY; CDR2 reads SVGAGI. This CDR3 comprises 16 residues. Concerning this clone itself: Its antigen remains unidentified.

Single viable CD3+CD4+CD8-CD45RO+ cells were sorted as the memory CD4+ T cells. Findings of the study overall: A US-trained random forest predicted CMV serostatus with median AUC around 0.9.

Generated by immunoSEQ multiplex PCR, the TCRdb table keeps only in-frame clones and is missing some. The sample consists of 45,000 to 65,000 clones, 70% to 85% of them appearing once. The sequence was obtained from an adult in good health and CMV-seronegative. Sequencing used memory CD4+ T cells from blood. The V and J genes are TRBV6-5 and TRBJ1-4; unclear D gene. The CDR3 region is CASSSRTVAVNEKLFF. CDR3 coding DNA: TGTGCCAGCAGTTCCCGGACGGTGGCCGTTAATGAAAAACTGTTTTTT.